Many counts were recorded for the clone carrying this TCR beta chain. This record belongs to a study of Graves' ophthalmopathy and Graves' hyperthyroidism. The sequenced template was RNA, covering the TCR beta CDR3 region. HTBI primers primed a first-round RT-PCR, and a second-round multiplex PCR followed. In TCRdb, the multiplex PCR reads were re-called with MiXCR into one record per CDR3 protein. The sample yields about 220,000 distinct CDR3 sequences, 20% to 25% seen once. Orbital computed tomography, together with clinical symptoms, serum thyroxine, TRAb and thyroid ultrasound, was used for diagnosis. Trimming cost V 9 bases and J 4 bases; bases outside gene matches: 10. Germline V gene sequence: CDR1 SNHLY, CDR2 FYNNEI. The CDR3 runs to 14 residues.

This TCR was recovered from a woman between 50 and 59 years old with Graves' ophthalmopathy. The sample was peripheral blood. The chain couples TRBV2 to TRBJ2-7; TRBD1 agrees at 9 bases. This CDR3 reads CASRGDRVGYEQYF. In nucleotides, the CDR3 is TGTGCCAGTAGAGGGGACAGGGTCGGGTACGAGCAGTACTTC.